Below are 25 T cell receptor beta chains sequenced from a single sample in a study of T cell repertoires in cytomegalovirus infection. These TCRs' antigens remain unknown. One entry per CDR3 protein, called by TCRdb with MiXCR from the reads. The sample holds about 830,000 distinct CDR3 sequences, about 33% seen once. The sample here was cultured CD8+ T cells from PBMCs, taken from culture after CMV antigen stimulation. These receptors were collected from a human donor in good health (CMV status not recorded). Some clones in this sample may be carry-over from other donors' samples.

The chain recombines TRBV11-2 with TRBJ2-5; the D gene is possibly TRBD1 (5 bases). Germline CDR1 SGHAT, CDR2 FQNNGV. Trimming stripped 3 bases from V and 4 bases from J, with 12 bases between. The CDR3 spans 14 residues. CDR3 protein: CASSFRGRGETQYF. The CDR3 DNA reads TGTGCCAGCAGCTTTAGGGGTAGGGGAGAGACCCAGTACTTC.

The CDR3 spells CASSSYGKDIQYF. CDR3 DNA: TGTGCCAGCAGCTCATACGGAAAGGACATTCAGTACTTC. This rearrangement joins TRBV7-8 to TRBJ2-4; D is undetermined. Looked up from germline, CDR1 is SGHVS and CDR2 is FQNEAQ. Trimming shortened V by 4 bases and J by 8 bases, and 12 bases separated the two germline ends. CDR3 length equals 13 residues.

This clonotype has just one count. The V call is TRBV15, the J call TRBJ2-1; the D is unclear. V lost 0 bases, J lost 5 bases, and 11 bases lay in between. The germline gives CDR1 LNHNV, CDR2 YYDKDF (reference sequence). This CDR3 region has 15 residues. The CDR3 region has the DNA TGTGCCACCAGCAGAGATCTAGGGCAGCACAATGAGCAGTTCTTC. This gives the protein CATSRDLGQHNEQFF.

This clonotype was recorded many times. The genes are TRBV6-5 and TRBJ2-2; D is undetermined. CDR1 and CDR2 (germline): MNHEY, SVGAGI. Trimming left V 2 bases short and J 0 bases short, with 1 base between. This CDR3 is 13 amino acids long. As DNA, the CDR3 is TGTGCCAGCAGTTACCCGAACACCGGGGAGCTGTTTTTT. Translating it yields CASSYPNTGELFF.

This clonotype came up many times. The chain is built from TRBV7-9 and TRBJ2-1; the match to TRBD1 covers 9 bases. From germline, CDR1 is SEHNR and CDR2 FQNEAQ (reference sequence). The CDR3 contains 16 residues. V lost 5 bases, J lost 1 base, and 6 bases stayed unmatched. CDR3 loop: CASSPRTGDSYNEQFF. For the CDR3, the DNA is TGTGCCAGCAGCCCAAGGACAGGGGATTCCTACAATGAGCAGTTCTTC.

The rearrangement links TRBV6-1 to TRBJ2-3, with unresolved D. Trimming took off 5 bases at V and 2 bases at J, with 17 bases between the two ends. Looked up from germline, CDR1 is MNHNS and CDR2 is SASEGT. The CDR3 sequence is 16 residues long. DNA of the CDR3: TGTGCCAGCAGTTACCATGGAAGAGGATTCACAGATACGCAGTATTTT. Translated: CASSYHGRGFTDTQYF.

The J gene is TRBJ2-2, the V gene TRBV7-9; D uncertain. The CDR3 loop spans 16 amino acids. V lost 4 bases to trimming and J lost 1 base, with 13 bases between them. Germline loops: CDR1 SEHNR, CDR2 FQNEAQ (reference sequence). The CDR3 DNA reads TGTGCCAGCAGCTCTTCGGCTAGTGGGAACACCGGGGAGCTGTTTTTT. Translating it yields CASSSSASGNTGELFF.

The rearrangement links TRBV10-3 to TRBJ2-7; D not certain. V lost 0 bases and J 5 bases, leaving 8 bases between the germline ends. The CDR3 sequence is 13 residues long. Germline assignment: CDR1 ENHRY and CDR2 SYGVKD. CDR3 sequence reads: CAISESGWDEQYF. CDR3 coding DNA: TGTGCCATCAGTGAGTCTGGGTGGGACGAGCAGTACTTC.

This clonotype is a singleton in its sample. A much larger clone sits a single nucleotide away, making a read error possible. This chain uses TRBV7-8 with TRBJ1-4; the D gene is possibly TRBD1 (6 bases). This CDR3 has 13 residues. Germline values: CDR1 SGHVS, CDR2 FQNEAQ. CDR3 sequence (DNA): TGTGCCAGCAGCGTACAGGGCGGGGAAAAACCGTTTTTT. Protein: CASSVQGGEKPFF.

The rearrangement links TRBV6-6 to TRBJ1-2; 9 positions match TRBD1. Trimming cost V 6 bases and J 6 bases; bases outside gene matches: 14. Germline values: CDR1 MNHNY, CDR2 SVGAGI (reference sequence). The length of the CDR3 is 16 residues. The CDR3 region has the DNA TGTGCCAGCAGCTACATACTACGGGACAGGGTAGATGGCTACACCTTC. Translating gives CASSYILRDRVDGYTF.

The chain uses TRBV2 and TRBJ2-2; D remains unclear. Looked up from germline, CDR1 is SNHLY and CDR2 is FYNNEI. Between the trimmed V and J ends, which lost 6 bases and 6 bases, there was a span of 17 bases. The CDR3 is made up of 15 amino acids. CDR3 DNA: TGTGCCAGCAGCACCCCCCGGGTGATGGCCGGGGAGCTGTTTTTT. It translates to CASSTPRVMAGELFF.

The chain's CDR3 is CASSRGLMHTEAFF. The DNA of the CDR3 is TGTGCCAGCAGCAGGGGGCTAATGCACACTGAAGCTTTCTTT. The chain links TRBV2 to TRBJ1-1; 8 bases align to TRBD1. The length of the CDR3 is 14 residues. Germline CDR1 is SNHLY and CDR2 is FYNNEI. The junction had 6 bases not matched to a gene; V was cut back by 6 bases and J by 3 bases.

The rearrangement joins TRBV6-5 to TRBJ1-4; D gene ambiguous. Trimming removed 0 bases at V and 0 bases at J, with 14 bases between. The CDR3 consists of 18 residues. Germline CDR1 reads MNHEY; CDR2 reads SVGAGI. This chain's CDR3 is CASSYSVAGGATNEKLFF. The CDR3 bases are TGTGCCAGCAGTTACTCGGTGGCAGGAGGAGCAACTAATGAAAAACTGTTTTTT.

The rearrangement links TRBV5-4 to TRBJ1-4; D remains unclear. V dropped 4 bases and J dropped 6 bases, with 19 bases sitting between them. Germline values: CDR1 SGHNT, CDR2 YYREEE (reference sequence). The CDR3 is 16 residues long. As DNA, the CDR3 is TGTGCCAGCAGCCACCTCTACCACGGCCGGGATGAAAAACTGTTTTTT. Amino acids: CASSHLYHGRDEKLFF.

This clonotype was detected ten times or more. The chain uses TRBV7-2 and TRBJ2-3; D perhaps matches TRBD2 (6 bases). The CDR3 sequence is 16 residues long. Germline CDR1 and CDR2: SGHTA and FQGNSA. The germline V and J ends were trimmed by 5 bases and 2 bases, with 17 bases remaining between them. The CDR3 spells CASSPKGLLATDTQYF. The CDR3, as DNA: TGTGCCAGCAGCCCCAAGGGACTCCTAGCCACAGATACGCAGTATTTT.

Comment on this clonotype: A read error may be the cause here, since a much bigger clone is one base away. This chain connects TRBV7-8 to TRBJ1-3; D is uncertain. This CDR3 is built from 19 residues. In germline, CDR1 is SGHVS, CDR2 FQNEAQ. The CDR3 protein is CAGSLAPGLGEISGNTIYF. The CDR3 DNA reads TGTGCCGGCAGCTTAGCGCCGGGCTTAGGAGAAATCTCAGGAAACACCATATATTTT.

The gene calls are TRBV11-2 and TRBJ2-1, with 8 bases aligning to TRBD1. Unmatched junction bases numbered 12, after V lost 4 bases and J lost 4 bases. The CDR3 totals 17 residues. CDR1 and CDR2 from the germline V gene are SGHAT and FQNNGV. CDR3 nucleotides: TGTGCCAGCAGCTCCCTCCCACGACAGGGGCCGTACAATGAGCAGTTCTTC. It yields the protein CASSSLPRQGPYNEQFF.

The chain combines TRBV7-9 with TRBJ2-2; a possible D gene is TRBD2 (5 bases). Germline V lookup: CDR1 SEHNR, CDR2 FQNEAQ (reference sequence). The length of the CDR3 is 18 residues. V lost 4 bases to trimming and J lost 4 bases, with 22 bases between them. This CDR3 reads CASSSGGVNAEGTGELFF. CDR3 in DNA: TGTGCCAGCAGCTCAGGTGGGGTAAATGCCGAGGGCACCGGGGAGCTGTTTTTT.

The chain carries TRBV29-1 and TRBJ2-7, with D unclear. The germline V gene has CDR1 SQVTM and CDR2 ANQGSEA. The CDR3 spans 11 residues. The germline V and J ends were trimmed by 7 bases and 6 bases, with 13 bases remaining between them. The CDR3: CSAGLSGEQYF. The CDR3 DNA sequence: TGCAGCGCGGGCCTCTCGGGCGAGCAGTACTTC.

The chain has TRBV4-1 and TRBJ2-3; possible D gene TRBD1, 5 bases. V lost 1 base to trimming and J lost 2 bases, with 16 bases between them. The length of the CDR3 is 17 residues. Germline V gene lookup returns CDR1 MGHRA and CDR2 YSYEKL. The CDR3 nucleotides are TGCGCCAGCAGCCAAGGTCGGACACCTAGGTACACAGATACGCAGTATTTT. This translates into CASSQGRTPRYTDTQYF.

The chain recombines TRBV10-3 with TRBJ2-5; 7 positions match TRBD2. Germline V gene data show CDR1 as ENHRY and CDR2 as SYGVKD. The CDR3 consists of 17 residues. V dropped 2 bases and J dropped 2; count of bases not matched to a gene: 11. The CDR3 spells CAISENDKRGIQETQYF. CDR3 bases: TGTGCCATCAGTGAGAACGACAAGCGGGGTATACAAGAGACCCAGTACTTC.

This clonotype was detected only a few times. The chain combines TRBV4-3 with TRBJ2-1; 12 nucleotides agree with TRBD2. This CDR3 spans 17 amino acids. Trimming at V came to 0 bases and at J to 4 bases, leaving 4 bases not matched to a gene. The germline gives CDR1 LGHNA, CDR2 YSLEER. CDR3 loop: CASSQDRLAGVYNEQFF. As DNA, the CDR3 is TGCGCCAGCAGCCAAGACAGACTAGCGGGGGTTTACAATGAGCAGTTCTTC.

This clonotype was found a few times. The chain employs TRBV7-6 and TRBJ1-1, with a possible D match to TRBD1 (6 bases). This CDR3 region has 15 residues. The germline CDR1 and CDR2 sequences are SGHVS and FNYEAQ. Trimming removed 5 bases at V and 4 bases at J, with 17 bases between. CDR3 nucleotides: TGTGCCAGCAGCGGGGGGCAGGGTTCGGGCACTGAAGCTTTCTTT. It codes for CASSGGQGSGTEAFF.

V is TRBV4-2 and J is TRBJ2-1, with TRBD2 matching over 9 bases. V was pared by 4 bases and J by 9 bases, with 10 bases of the junction left unmatched. Germline loops: CDR1 LGHNA, CDR2 YNFKEQ. The CDR3 totals 15 residues. In DNA form, the CDR3 reads TGTGCCAGCAGCCCGGGACTAGCCTATACAGTTGAGCAGTTCTTC. Translating it yields CASSPGLAYTVEQFF.

This clonotype came up a few times. V is TRBV19 and J is TRBJ2-1; tentatively, D is TRBD1 or TRBD2 (5 bases each). The CDR3 runs to 17 residues. Germline-derived CDR1 and CDR2 are LNHDA and SQIVND (reference sequence). The V end was cut by 5 bases, the J end by 3 bases, with 20 bases between. Here the CDR3 DNA reads TGTGCCAGTAGTGGTCTCTCCGGGGCGAAAAACTACAATGAGCAGTTCTTC. Amino acid sequence: CASSGLSGAKNYNEQFF.